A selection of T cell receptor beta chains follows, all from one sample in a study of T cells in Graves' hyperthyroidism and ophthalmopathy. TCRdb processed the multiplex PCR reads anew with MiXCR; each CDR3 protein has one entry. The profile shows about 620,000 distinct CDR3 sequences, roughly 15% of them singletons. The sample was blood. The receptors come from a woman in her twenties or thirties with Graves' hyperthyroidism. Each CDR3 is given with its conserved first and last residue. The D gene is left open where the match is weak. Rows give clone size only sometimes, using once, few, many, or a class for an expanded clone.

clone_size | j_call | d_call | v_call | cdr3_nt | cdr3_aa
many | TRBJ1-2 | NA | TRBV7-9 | TGTGCCAGCAGCTTAGAGCCGGGCACTACCGCTGGCTACACCTTC | CASSLEPGTTAGYTF
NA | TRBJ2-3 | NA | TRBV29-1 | TGCAGCGTTGGGTGGGGGTCAGATACGCAGTATTTT | CSVGWGSDTQYF
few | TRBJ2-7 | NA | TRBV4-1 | TGCGCCAGCAGCCAAGTTTCCGGGAGCTCCTACGAGCAGTACTTC | CASSQVSGSSYEQYF
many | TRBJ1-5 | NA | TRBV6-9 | TGTGCCAGCAGTTATTCGAAATACAGTGGATATAGCAATCAGCCCCAGCATTTT | CASSYSKYSGYSNQPQHF
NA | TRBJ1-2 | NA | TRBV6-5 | TGTGCCAGCAGTTACGGGGCAGGGGCGGATGGCTACACCTTC | CASSYGAGADGYTF
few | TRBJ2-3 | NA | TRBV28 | TGTGCCAGCAGTTTACCCCATGGCAGGCAGCAGTATTTT | CASSLPHGRQQYF
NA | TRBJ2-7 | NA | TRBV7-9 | TGTGCCAGCAGCTTAAAACCTTGGGGGGATCGACAGGGGAGGGACGAGCAGTACTTC | CASSLKPWGDRQGRDEQYF
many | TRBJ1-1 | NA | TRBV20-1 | TGCAGTGCTAGAGAGGGGATTTCTGAAGCTTTCTTT | CSAREGISEAFF
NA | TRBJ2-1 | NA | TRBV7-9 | TGTGCCAGCAGCGTAGCTTATCCACCGGGTGAGCAGTTCTTC | CASSVAYPPGEQFF
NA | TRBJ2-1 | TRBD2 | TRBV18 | TGTGTCAGCACAAAGCGGGAATACAATGAGCAGTTCTTC | CVSTKREYNEQFF
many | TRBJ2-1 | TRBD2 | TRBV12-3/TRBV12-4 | TGTGCCAGCAGCTTAACTAGCGGGTTAACCAATGAGCAGTTCTTC | CASSLTSGLTNEQFF
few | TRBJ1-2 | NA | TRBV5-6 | TGTGCCAGCAGCTCCGGAGGGAACCTACACTATGGCTACACCTTC | CASSSGGNLHYGYTF
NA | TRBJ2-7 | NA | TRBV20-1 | TGCAGTGCTAGCTTGCGTGGGGGGAGGTACGAGCAGTACTTC | CSASLRGGRYEQYF
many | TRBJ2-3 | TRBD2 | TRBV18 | TGTGCCAGCTCACGGACTAGCGGGCTAACAGATACGCAGTATTTT | CASSRTSGLTDTQYF
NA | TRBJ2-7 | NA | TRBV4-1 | TGCGCCAGCAGCCAGGCCCTATTGCGGAGCACCTACGAGCAGTACTTC | CASSQALLRSTYEQYF
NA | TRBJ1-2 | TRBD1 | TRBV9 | TGTGCCAGCAGCGTAGAACAGGGGACCTCTAACTATGGCTACACCTTC | CASSVEQGTSNYGYTF
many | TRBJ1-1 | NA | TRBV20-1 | TGCAGTGCTTTTGGGACGGCACTTGAAGCTTTCTTT | CSAFGTALEAFF
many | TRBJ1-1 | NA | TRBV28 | TGTGCCAGCAGCCCGATCGAGGGTTCCATCAACACTGAAGCTTTCTTT | CASSPIEGSINTEAFF
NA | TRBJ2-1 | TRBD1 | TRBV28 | TGTGCCAGCAGTTCCTTCAGGACAGGGGGCAATGAGCAGTTCTTC | CASSSFRTGGNEQFF
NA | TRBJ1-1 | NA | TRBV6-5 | TGTGCCAGCAGTTACGGAGATAACACTGAAGCTTTCTTT | CASSYGDNTEAFF
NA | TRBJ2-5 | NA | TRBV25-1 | TGTGCCAGCAGTGAAGGCGGAATAGAGACCCAGTACTTC | CASSEGGIETQYF
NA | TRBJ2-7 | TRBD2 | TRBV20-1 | TGCAGTGCTAGACCCAGAGGACTAGCGGGCTCCTACGAGCAGTACTTC | CSARPRGLAGSYEQYF
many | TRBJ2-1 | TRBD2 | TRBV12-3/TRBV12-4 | TGTGCCAGCAGTTTAGTAGCACTAGCGGGTAAAAATGAGCAGTTCTTC | CASSLVALAGKNEQFF